A single sample is the source of the 5 T cell receptor beta chains below, sequenced in a study of monozygotic twins with inflammatory bowel disease. TCRdb reprocessed the 5' RACE reads, with one entry per CDR3 protein and no DNA. This sample's table reports approximately 140,000 distinct CDR3 sequences. What was sequenced was blood. Receptors originate from a human donor with ulcerative colitis or Crohn's disease, or a healthy co-twin of an affected twin (not recorded which).

The genes are TRBV4-3 and TRBJ2-7; TCRdb picks TRBD1, but there is no DNA to check that call. This CDR3 has 18 amino acids. CDR1 is LGHNA and CDR2 is YSLEER in the germline V gene. The CDR3 loop is CASSQDYSTGFSAYEQYF.

This chain joins TRBV2 and TRBJ1-4; TCRdb's assignment of TRBD1 cannot be checked, as there is no DNA. Germline V CDR1 and CDR2: SNHLY, FYNNEI. The CDR3 contains 14 residues. CDR3 in amino acids: CASSIQGMDEKLFF.

This sequence joins TRBV20-1 and TRBJ2-1. CDR3 length equals 16 residues. Germline V gene sequence: CDR1 DFQATT, CDR2 SNEGSKA (reference sequence). The CDR3 region is CSARGASKSSYNEQFF.

The chain links TRBV16 to TRBJ2-1; TCRdb's D call of TRBD2 is untestable without DNA. There are 16 residues in the CDR3. The germline V gene has CDR1 KGHSY and CDR2 FQNENV. The chain's CDR3 is CASSPFRGSSYNEQFF.

The CDR3: CASSQVTGLAGDEDEQYF. The rearrangement joins TRBV3-1 to TRBJ2-7; TCRdb indicates TRBD1, and absent DNA this call remains unverified. CDR1 and CDR2 from the germline V gene are LGHDT and YNNKEL (reference sequence). CDR3 length: 18 residues.